A single sample gave rise to the 9 T cell receptor beta chains below, sequenced in a study of blood T cell repertoires in COVID-19. Clones were sequenced by immunoSEQ multiplex PCR, and TCRdb holds only the in-frame ones, with some missing. Of around 260,000 clones in the sample, roughly 84% were seen once. The sequencing input was peripheral blood. These receptors came from a man in his 60s with acute or convalescent COVID-19.

This clone appeared a few times. The rearrangement joins TRBV10-3 to TRBJ1-2; TRBD1 matches 9 bases. The germline gives CDR1 ENHRY, CDR2 SYGVKD. V trimming: 4 bases; J trimming: 5 bases; junction bases outside the gene matches: 8. The CDR3 has 15 residues. The CDR3 nucleotides are TGTGCCATCAGTGGAGGGACAGGGAATTTTTATGGCTACACCTTC. This translates into CAISGGTGNFYGYTF.

The chain is built from TRBV29-1 and TRBJ1-1, with 9 positions matching TRBD1. From germline, CDR1 is SQVTM and CDR2 ANQGSEA. The CDR3 is 13 residues long. V dropped 5 bases and J dropped 4; count of bases not matched to a gene: 5. This chain's CDR3 is CSVWDRESTEAFF. CDR3 in DNA: TGCAGCGTTTGGGACAGGGAAAGCACTGAAGCTTTCTTT.

This clone was seen repeatedly, ten times or more. This rearrangement joins TRBV2 to TRBJ2-3, with D tentatively TRBD2 (5 bases). Deletions cut 8 bases from V and 2 bases from J, with 17 bases between. The CDR3 is 15 amino acids. Germline V gene sequence: CDR1 SNHLY, CDR2 FYNNEI. As DNA, the CDR3 is TGTGCCAGCCGTCCCTTCACTAGATCCACAGATACGCAGTATTTT. Amino acid sequence: CASRPFTRSTDTQYF.

This chain uses TRBV11-3 with TRBJ2-7; TRBD1 aligns across 9 bases. The CDR3 length is 14 residues. V lost 5 bases to trimming and J lost 3 bases; unmatched junction nucleotides: 5. CDR1 SGHNT and CDR2 YENEEA come from the germline V gene. CDR3 in DNA: TGTGCCAGCAGCAGGGGACAGGGTATCTACGAGCAGTACTTC. It specifies CASSRGQGIYEQYF. Supplemented by reference TRBV11-3 and TRBJ2-7, the full variable domain reads EAGVVQSPRYKIIEKKQPVAFWCNPISGHNTLYWYLQNLGQGPELLIRYENEEAVDDSQLPKDRFSAERLKGVDSTLKIQPAELGDSAVYLCASSRGQGIYEQYFGPGTRLTVT.

The gene calls are TRBV6-6 and TRBJ1-2; tentative D call: TRBD1 (5 bases). V was shortened by 4 bases and J by 8 bases, with 11 bases between the two germline ends. This CDR3 comprises 12 residues. From germline, CDR1 is MNHNY and CDR2 SVGAGI (reference sequence). CDR3 sequence (DNA): TGTGCCAGCAGTTTAGGGGAGGACGGCTACACCTTC. Its translation: CASSLGEDGYTF.

The V gene is TRBV30, the J gene TRBJ1-5; TRBD1 matches 7 bases. CDR3 length: 13 amino acids. V gave up 0 bases and J gave up 5 bases; unmatched junction bases: 1. Germline CDR1 is GTSNPN and CDR2 is SVGIG (reference sequence). CDR3 DNA: TGTGCCTGGAGTGTACAGGGGTATCAGCCCCAGCATTTT. Translated, it gives CAWSVQGYQPQHF.

The J gene is TRBJ1-4, the V gene TRBV2; D may be TRBD1 (5 bases). Germline V lookup: CDR1 SNHLY, CDR2 FYNNEI. Trimming stripped 6 bases from V and 7 bases from J, with 21 bases between. This CDR3 region has 16 residues. The CDR3 DNA sequence: TGTGCCAGCAGCGGCGGGACTCGGGCAGATGGTGAAAAACTGTTTTTT. Translated, it gives CASSGGTRADGEKLFF.

This clone was detected a few times. The CDR3 DNA reads TGTGCCAGCAGCTCGGAGGGAAGGGAGACCCAGTACTTC. This translates into CASSSEGRETQYF. The chain combines TRBV5-4 with TRBJ2-5; tentatively, D is TRBD2 (6 bases). V lost 3 bases to trimming and J lost 5 bases, with 11 bases between them. The CDR3 loop spans 13 amino acids. Germline V CDR1 and CDR2: SGHNT, YYREEE (reference sequence).

The rearrangement joins TRBV2 to TRBJ2-5, with 7 bases matching TRBD2. Trimming cost V 4 bases and J 7 bases; bases outside gene matches: 12. Germline CDR1 is SNHLY and CDR2 is FYNNEI. CDR3 length equals 15 residues. The CDR3 loop reads CASSAGRGSDGTQYF. The DNA for the CDR3 is TGTGCCAGCAGTGCCGGGCGGGGGAGTGATGGGACCCAGTACTTC.